Listed below are T cell receptor beta chains from one sample, sequenced in a study of human T cells and chemical hapten exposure. TCRdb passed the RACE reads through MiXCR, listing each CDR3 protein once. This sample has over 300,000 distinct CDR3 sequences, with roughly 5.3% found just once. The starting material was whole blood, obtained in connection with sensitization to the hapten diphenylcyclopropenone (DPC). The receptors come from a woman aged 45 to 65 with alopecia areata. Some clones in this sample may be carry-over from other donors' samples. Each CDR3 is given with its conserved first and last residue. A D gene is named only where the DNA matches it firmly. Expanded clones are given a class, and other clones once, few, many or no size at all.

TRBV4-1	-	-	14	TRBJ1-1	TGCGCCAGCAGCCAAGTAGGGAGGTCCACTGAAGCTTTCTTT	CASSQVGRSTEAFF
TRBV20-1	few	-	15	TRBJ1-1	TGCAGTGCTAGAGATCTTGTGGGCAGGGAGGCTGAAGCTTTCTTT	CSARDLVGREAEAFF
TRBV27	few	-	15	TRBJ1-6	TGTGCCAGCAGTATGACCCGACCGTATAATTCACCCCTCCACTTT	CASSMTRPYNSPLHF
TRBV18	many	-	14	TRBJ2-3	TGTGCCAGCTCACCCGGCAGGAGGGAGGATACGCAGTATTTT	CASSPGRREDTQYF
TRBV27	-	TRBD1	14	TRBJ1-1	TGTGCCAGCAGTGCCCGACAGGGAGCAGCTGAAGCTTTCTTT	CASSARQGAAEAFF
TRBV20-1	-	-	14	TRBJ1-5	TGCAGTGCTAACAGGGTGGATAGCAATCAGCCCCAGCATTTT	CSANRVDSNQPQHF
TRBV28	few	-	14	TRBJ2-2	TGTGCCGCTTCAATGGGGCGCGGTGCCGGGGAGCTGTTTTTT	CAASMGRGAGELFF
TRBV12-3/TRBV12-4	few	-	15	TRBJ2-7	TGTGCCAGCAGTTTAGCGGGACACCTTTCCTACGAGCAGTACTTC	CASSLAGHLSYEQYF
TRBV6-5	many	TRBD1	12	TRBJ2-1	TGTGCCAGCAGTTACGACAGGGTGAAACTGTTCTTC	CASSYDRVKLFF
TRBV6-5	many	-	11	TRBJ1-1	TGTGCCAGCAGTTCACGACGGTCGGCTTTCTTT	CASSSRRSAFF
TRBV5-5	many	-	16	TRBJ1-1	TGTGCCAGCAGCTTGGGCGGACAGACAATGAACACTGAAGCTTTCTTT	CASSLGGQTMNTEAFF
TRBV9	many	TRBD2	15	TRBJ2-1	TGTGCCAGCAGCGTAGAGCGGGGCCCCTACAATGAGCAGTTCTTC	CASSVERGPYNEQFF
TRBV14	-	-	15	TRBJ2-7	TGTGCCAGCAGCCAAGGACGCGTTGCCGGCGGCGAGCAGTACTTC	CASSQGRVAGGEQYF
TRBV13	-	-	15	TRBJ2-3	TGTGCCAGCACCAAAGATCGGGGGAGCACAGATACGCAGTATTTT	CASTKDRGSTDTQYF
TRBV7-6	many	-	15	TRBJ2-2	TGTGCCAGCAGCTTAGTCGGTTACAACACCGGGGAGCTGTTTTTT	CASSLVGYNTGELFF
TRBV6-5	few	TRBD1	20	TRBJ1-5	TGTGCCAGCAGTTTCCCATTCGGGACAGGGAACCCATATAGCAATCAGCCCCAGCATTTT	CASSFPFGTGNPYSNQPQHF
TRBV5-1	few	-	13	TRBJ1-5	TGCGCCAGCAGGTTGGCAACTGGGCAGCCCCAGCATTTT	CASRLATGQPQHF
TRBV5-5	few	-	15	TRBJ2-7	TGTGCCAGCACTCCACTCGCGGGGAGGACCTACGAGCAGTACTTC	CASTPLAGRTYEQYF
TRBV5-8	few	-	14	TRBJ1-1	TGTGCCAGCAGCTTGGAGTGGAGAGTTAACGAAGCTTTCTTT	CASSLEWRVNEAFF
TRBV12-3/TRBV12-4	few	-	15	TRBJ2-1	TGTGCCAGCAGTTTGTCTGCCACGACAGGAAATGAGCAGTTCTTC	CASSLSATTGNEQFF
TRBV10-2	many	-	16	TRBJ2-3	TGCGCCAGCCAATTACGGATGTATTCTAGCACAGATACGCAGTATTTT	CASQLRMYSSTDTQYF
TRBV6-5	-	-	13	TRBJ1-2	TGTGCCAGCAGTTACTCGTACGCGTATGGCTACACCTTC	CASSYSYAYGYTF
TRBV3-1	many	-	12	TRBJ2-3	TGTGCCAGCAGACGAGGGGGGGGTACGCAGTATTTT	CASRRGGGTQYF
TRBV7-2	few	-	13	TRBJ1-5	TGTGCCAGCAGCTTAGGACGGAGAGAGCCCCAGCATTTT	CASSLGRREPQHF
TRBV4-3	many	-	15	TRBJ2-2	TGCGCCAGCAGCCAGGCTCTCGGAGGGGACGGGGAGCTGTTTTTT	CASSQALGGDGELFF
TRBV6-5	few	-	14	TRBJ2-5	TGTGCCAGCAGTTACACCGGGTTGGGAGAGACCCAGTACTTC	CASSYTGLGETQYF
TRBV28	many	-	16	TRBJ2-3	TGTGCCAGCAGCTCCAACACGAGAACAAGCACAGATACGCAGTATTTT	CASSSNTRTSTDTQYF
TRBV6-5	many	TRBD1	15	TRBJ1-6	TGTGCCAGCAGTCCCACCGGGACAGGTGTTTATCCCCTCCACTTT	CASSPTGTGVYPLHF
TRBV10-3	-	-	14	TRBJ2-3	TGTGCCATCAGTGAGCAGCCCCCCACAGATACGCAGTATTTT	CAISEQPPTDTQYF
TRBV20-1	few	-	10	TRBJ2-3	TGCAGTGCTAGTTGGGGTACGCAGTATTTT	CSASWGTQYF
TRBV5-1	-	-	15	TRBJ2-1	TGCGCCAGCGGGACCGGACATCGGGTAGACAATGAGCAGTTCTTC	CASGTGHRVDNEQFF
TRBV20-1	many	-	12	TRBJ2-7	TGCAGTGCTCCTACAGGGTCCTACGAGCAGTACTTC	CSAPTGSYEQYF
TRBV10-3	many	-	14	TRBJ2-3	TGTGCCATCAGTGAGTCGGGGCAGTTTGGTACGCAGTATTTT	CAISESGQFGTQYF
TRBV6-2/TRBV6-3	many	-	16	TRBJ2-1	TGTGCCAGCAGTTTACTCGACCAGGGTCTAGGCGGTGAGCAGTTCTTC	CASSLLDQGLGGEQFF
TRBV20-1	few	-	16	TRBJ2-1	TGCAGTGCTCCCCGGGGGGCTCCGAGCTCCTACAATGAGCAGTTCTTC	CSAPRGAPSSYNEQFF
TRBV20-1	many	-	13	TRBJ2-7	TGCAGTGCTAGTCCACTGGGCTCCTACGAGCAGTACTTC	CSASPLGSYEQYF
TRBV12-3/TRBV12-4	many	-	12	TRBJ2-2	TGTGCCAGCAGTTTAGGGGGCGGGGAGCTGTTTTTT	CASSLGGGELFF
TRBV6-6	-	TRBD1	12	TRBJ1-4	TGTGCCAGCAAGGGGACAGGGGAAAAACTGTTTTTT	CASKGTGEKLFF
TRBV7-8	-	TRBD2	18	TRBJ2-3	TGTGCCAGCAGCTCCTATATTTCGCAGCGGGGGAGTAGAGATACGCAGTATTTT	CASSSYISQRGSRDTQYF
TRBV12-3/TRBV12-4	few	TRBD1	15	TRBJ2-7	TGTGCCAGCAGTTTGAGCAAGGGGGCCGCCTACGAGCAGTACTTC	CASSLSKGAAYEQYF
TRBV9	many	-	15	TRBJ1-4	TGTGCCAGCAGCGTCGGGGGGTCAACTAATGAAAAACTGTTTTTT	CASSVGGSTNEKLFF
TRBV28	-	-	15	TRBJ2-7	TGTGCCAGCAGTCCTTTTCTAGAAGGACTCCGCGAGCAGAACTTC	CASSPFLEGLREQNF
TRBV7-3	-	TRBD1	13	TRBJ1-2	TGTGCCAGCAGTAACAGGGGGCATGAGGGCTACACCTTC	CASSNRGHEGYTF
TRBV6-5	many	TRBD2	16	TRBJ2-3	TGTGCCAGCAGCCCCGGTTGGCGGGGGGGCACAGATACGCAGTATTTT	CASSPGWRGGTDTQYF
TRBV11-2	many	-	13	TRBJ1-2	TGTGCCAGCAGCTTCGGGGGCTCCTATGGCTACACCTTC	CASSFGGSYGYTF
TRBV29-1	many	TRBD2	14	TRBJ2-7	TGCAGCGTAAGGACTAGCGGGAGATCGAGGGAGCAGTACTTC	CSVRTSGRSREQYF
TRBV24-1	many	-	14	TRBJ2-2	TGTGCCACCAGTGACCCTATCCAAGGCGGGGAGCTGTTTTTT	CATSDPIQGGELFF
TRBV10-2	-	TRBD2	15	TRBJ2-1	TGCGCCAGCAGGTCAGGAGCGGGAGAGTCCAATGAGCAGTTCTTC	CASRSGAGESNEQFF
TRBV29-1	few	-	13	TRBJ1-1	TGCAGCGGGGCGCGGGCGGGGAACACTGAAGCTTTCTTT	CSGARAGNTEAFF
TRBV6-1	many	-	14	TRBJ2-4	TGTGCCAGCAGTTCCGGACAGCTCAAAAACATTCAGTACTTC	CASSSGQLKNIQYF
TRBV7-2	few	TRBD1	15	TRBJ2-2	TGTGCCAGCAGTCAGGGGGACCTCCGCACCGGGGAGCTGTTTTTT	CASSQGDLRTGELFF
TRBV29-1	-	TRBD2	14	TRBJ2-3	TGCAGCGTTGACCTGGGACTAGCGACAGATACGCAGTATTTT	CSVDLGLATDTQYF
TRBV7-2	-	TRBD2	12	TRBJ2-5	TGTGCCAGCAGCTGGGAGGGGGAGACCCAGTACTTC	CASSWEGETQYF
TRBV2	many	-	12	TRBJ2-1	TGTGCCAGCAGTGAAGGGGGCAATGAGCAGTTCTTC	CASSEGGNEQFF
TRBV12-3/TRBV12-4	-	-	12	TRBJ1-1	TGTGCCAGCAGACAGGCTCTCACTGAAGCTTTCTTT	CASRQALTEAFF
TRBV7-9	-	TRBD1	18	TRBJ1-6	TGTGCCAGCAGTCAGGGGGACAGGAATTTAGCTACGGCGTCACCCCTCCACTTT	CASSQGDRNLATASPLHF
TRBV6-2/TRBV6-3	many	-	13	TRBJ1-2	TGTGCCAGCAGTCCCTCCCACGCCAATGGCTACACCTTC	CASSPSHANGYTF
TRBV6-5	many	TRBD1	17	TRBJ1-1	TGTGCCAGCAGTTACTCCCGGGACAGGGGTGCAGACACTGAAGCTTTCTTT	CASSYSRDRGADTEAFF